This T cell receptor (beta chain) derives from a study of human T cells and chemical hapten exposure. TCRdb passed the RACE reads through MiXCR, listing each CDR3 protein once. The table records about 180,000 distinct CDR3 sequences, approximately 31% of them present only once. This CDR3 is built from 13 residues. Germline values: CDR1 SGHTA, CDR2 FQGTGA. V was shortened by 5 bases and J by 5 bases, with 10 bases between the two germline ends. Time point noted: pre-sensitization, week 0. Regarding treatment: therapeutic diphenylcyclopropenone sensitization with weekly scalp DPC. The receptor's source is a woman aged 25 to 39 with alopecia areata. Some clones in this sample may be carry-over from other donors' samples. J is TRBJ2-1 and V is TRBV7-3; D is unresolved. The specimen was whole blood, collected in connection with sensitization to the hapten diphenylcyclopropenone (DPC). CDR3 loop: CASSTVANNEQFF. Written as DNA, the CDR3 is TGTGCCAGCAGCACGGTCGCCAACAATGAGCAGTTCTTC.